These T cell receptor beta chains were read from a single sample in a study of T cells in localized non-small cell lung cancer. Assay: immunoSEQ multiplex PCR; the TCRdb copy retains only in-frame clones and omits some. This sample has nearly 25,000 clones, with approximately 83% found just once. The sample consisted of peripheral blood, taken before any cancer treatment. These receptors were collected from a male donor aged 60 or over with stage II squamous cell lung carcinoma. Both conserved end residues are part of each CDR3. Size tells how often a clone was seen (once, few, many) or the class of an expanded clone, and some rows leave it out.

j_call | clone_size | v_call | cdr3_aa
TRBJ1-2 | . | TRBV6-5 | CASSRTGTEGYTF
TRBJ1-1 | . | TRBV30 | CAFSRDRGLLLPAFF
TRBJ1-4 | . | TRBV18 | CASSPRAQGNNEKLFF
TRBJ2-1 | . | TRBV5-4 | CASSLAAREGRNEQFF
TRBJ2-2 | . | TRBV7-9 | CASSTLAGGNTGELFF
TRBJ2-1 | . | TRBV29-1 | CSALPGASNEQFF
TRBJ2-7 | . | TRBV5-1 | CASSRAGTNSYEQYF
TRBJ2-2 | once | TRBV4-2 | CASSQESGIFPGELFF
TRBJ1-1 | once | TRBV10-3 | CAISPDTMNTEAFF
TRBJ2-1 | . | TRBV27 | CASSFYGTSGTHNEQFF
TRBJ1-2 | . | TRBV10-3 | CAIMAPGPGNGYTF
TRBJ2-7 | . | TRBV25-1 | CASSESQGRYEQYF
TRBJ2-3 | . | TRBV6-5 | CASSYYAFTDTQYF
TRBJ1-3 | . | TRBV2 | CASMPRAGTDSGNTIYF
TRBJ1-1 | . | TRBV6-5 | CASSGTVNTEAFF
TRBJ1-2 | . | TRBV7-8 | CASSLEGLAGASNYGYTF
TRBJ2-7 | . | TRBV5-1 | CASSKYSQGRVTYEQYF
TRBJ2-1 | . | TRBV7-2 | CASSLVSDRAYEQFF
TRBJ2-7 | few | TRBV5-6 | CASSLEQGGSYEQYF
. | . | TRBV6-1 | CASSAPRGGKYEQYF
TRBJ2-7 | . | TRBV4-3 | CASSQGPAASVDEQYF
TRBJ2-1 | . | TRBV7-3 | CASSLAGSIYNEQFF
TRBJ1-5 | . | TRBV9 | CASSVGGETGQPQHF
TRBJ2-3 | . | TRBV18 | CASSLGGLGTDTQYF
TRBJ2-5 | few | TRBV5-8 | CASSWPGLLRETQYF
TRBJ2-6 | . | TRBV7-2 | CASSLVWSSGSGANVLTF
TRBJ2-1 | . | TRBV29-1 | CSVTGPGPFF
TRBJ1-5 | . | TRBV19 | CASSITGPGDQPQHF
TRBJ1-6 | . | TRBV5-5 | CASSLIRNNSPLHF
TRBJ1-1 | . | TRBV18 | CASSPQGANTEAFF
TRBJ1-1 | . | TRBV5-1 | CASSLGRNTEAFF
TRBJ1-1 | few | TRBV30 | CAWSVRNTEAFF
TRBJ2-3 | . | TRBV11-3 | CASSLAGRSLSTDTQYF
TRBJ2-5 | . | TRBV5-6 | CASSPVRGASETQYF
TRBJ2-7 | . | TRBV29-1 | CSVGLLSSYEQYF
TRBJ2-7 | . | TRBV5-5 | CASSQSGGTSYYEQYF
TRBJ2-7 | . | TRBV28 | CASSLSPYEQYF
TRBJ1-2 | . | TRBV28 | CASSLERGYGYTF
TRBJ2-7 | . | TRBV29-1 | CSVENGDSYEQYF
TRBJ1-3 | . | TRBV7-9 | CASSLDGLGGNTIYF
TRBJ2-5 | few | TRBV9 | CASSVGRAEETQYF
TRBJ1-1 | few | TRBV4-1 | CASSHVPGQGANTEAFF